These 23 T cell receptor beta chains originate from one sample sequenced in a study of T cells after yellow fever vaccination. TCRdb fed the 5' RACE reads into MiXCR, producing one record per CDR3 protein. The sample holds fewer than 650,000 distinct CDR3 sequences, around a fifth seen once. The sequencing used PBMCs, collected less than 25 days after the first yellow fever vaccination. These receptors were obtained from a man aged 18 to 29 who received the YFV17D yellow fever vaccine.

This clonotype has only a few counts. The gene calls are TRBV5-1 and TRBJ2-5; a weak D match, TRBD2 (5 bases). Germline V gives CDR1 SGHRS, CDR2 YFSETQ. CDR3 length: 14 amino acids. V lost 1 base to trimming and J lost 5 bases, with 12 bases between them. The CDR3 nucleotides read TGCGCCAGCAGCTTGAACACGGGATCGGAGACCCAGTACTTC. It codes for CASSLNTGSETQYF.

The J gene is TRBJ2-5, the V gene TRBV12-3 or TRBV12-4; 9 nucleotides agree with TRBD2. CDR3 size: 16 residues. Trimming at V came to 6 bases and at J to 2 bases, leaving 10 bases not matched to a gene. The CDR3 region is CASSLTRLAAQETQYF. CDR3 nucleotides: TGTGCCAGCAGCCTAACCCGACTAGCGGCACAAGAGACCCAGTACTTC.

This clonotype has just a few counts. The chain employs TRBV27 and TRBJ1-2, with D perhaps TRBD1 (6 bases). Per the germline V gene, CDR1 is MNHEY and CDR2 is SMNVEV (reference sequence). The ends were cut back, 2 bases at V and 5 bases at J, with 15 bases in the middle. This CDR3 has 15 residues. CDR3 DNA sequence: TGTGCCAGCAGTTTAAGGGACACTGGCCTATATGGCTACACCTTC. Encoded protein: CASSLRDTGLYGYTF.

The chain has TRBV6-4 and TRBJ2-2, with 9 bases aligning to TRBD1. With 4 bases clipped from V and 0 bases from J, the junction kept 3 bases outside the gene matches. The CDR3 is 16 amino acids. Germline lookup yields CDR1 MRHNA and CDR2 SNTAGT. The CDR3 loop is CASSGRQGANTGELFF. The CDR3 DNA follows: TGTGCCAGCAGTGGGAGACAGGGGGCGAACACCGGGGAGCTGTTTTTT.

This chain joins TRBV25-1 and TRBJ1-6; D unresolved. This CDR3 region has 14 residues. Germline V gene data show CDR1 as MGHDK and CDR2 as SYGVNS. Trimming pared 1 base from V and 6 bases from J, leaving 7 bases between. Here the CDR3 reads CASSELRANSPLHF. The CDR3, as DNA: TGTGCCAGCAGTGAATTGCGGGCTAATTCACCCCTCCACTTT.

The rearrangement links TRBV7-2 to TRBJ1-2; 12 bases are shared with TRBD1. V lost 2 bases, J lost 6 bases, and 4 bases stayed unmatched. Germline V gene sequence: CDR1 SGHTA, CDR2 FQGNSA. The CDR3 spans 15 residues. The CDR3, as DNA: TGTGCCAGCAGCTTAACCGGGACAGGGGGCGATGGCTACACCTTC. Translating gives CASSLTGTGGDGYTF. Full variable domain (outside the CDR3, taken from reference TRBV7-2 and TRBJ1-2): GAGVSQSPSNKVTEKGKDVELRCDPISGHTALYWYRQSLGQGLEFLIYFQGNSAPDKSGLPSDRFSAERTGGSVSTLTIQRTQQEDSAVYLCASSLTGTGGDGYTFGSGTRLTVV.

This chain uses TRBV23-1 with TRBJ2-5; D ambiguous. Being an ORF, TRBV23-1 has a function that is uncertain. CDR3 length: 14 residues. V lost 2 bases, J lost 5 bases, and 12 bases lay in between. CDR3 amino acids: CASSQGRLWETQYF. In DNA, the CDR3 is TGCGCCAGCAGTCAAGGGCGTCTATGGGAGACCCAGTACTTC.

Only a few counts were recorded for this clonotype. The chain recombines TRBV10-3 with TRBJ2-2, with D unresolved. This CDR3 is 15 amino acids long. The germline gives CDR1 ENHRY, CDR2 SYGVKD. V was cut by 6 bases and J by 6 bases, with 17 bases left in between. The CDR3 loop reads CAISPKTSSSGELFF. The CDR3 region has the DNA TGTGCCATCAGCCCTAAAACGTCCTCATCCGGGGAGCTGTTTTTT.

V and J are TRBV20-1 and TRBJ2-7; tentatively, D is TRBD1 (6 bases). Germline assignment: CDR1 DFQATT and CDR2 SNEGSKA (reference sequence). This CDR3 comprises 12 residues. Trimming removed 3 bases from V and 5 bases from J, with 11 bases in between. The CDR3 region has the DNA TGCAGTGCTAGGTCAGGGGCTAACGAGCAGTACTTC. It translates to CSARSGANEQYF.

This clonotype was counted at least ten times. V gene TRBV5-5 combines with J gene TRBJ2-3; D may be TRBD1 or TRBD2 (5 bases each). Germline V gene lookup returns CDR1 SGHKS and CDR2 YYEKEE (reference sequence). V was pared by 4 bases and J by 4 bases, with 19 bases between. This CDR3 is 16 amino acids long. CDR3 DNA sequence: TGTGCCAGCAGCCAGGCCCCTGGGGGAAACGCAGATACGCAGTATTTT. Encoded protein: CASSQAPGGNADTQYF.

The chain employs TRBV6-6 and TRBJ1-3, with D hard to call. Germline CDR1 reads MNHNY; CDR2 reads SVGAGI (reference sequence). Trimming cost V 2 bases and J 8 bases, with 7 bases left between them. CDR3 length equals 12 residues. The CDR3 DNA reads as TGTGCCAGCAGTTACCGGCGGGACACCATATATTTT. Encoded protein: CASSYRRDTIYF.

This sequence joins TRBV5-1 and TRBJ2-5; perhaps TRBD1 as D (5 bases). The CDR3 has 15 residues. V shed 3 bases and J shed 3 bases, with 15 bases lying between them. The V gene's germline CDR1 is SGHRS and CDR2 YFSETQ. Written as DNA, the CDR3 is TGCGCCAGCAGCTCGATGGGGCACTCAGAAGAGACCCAGTACTTC. This codes for CASSSMGHSEETQYF.

In its sample, this clonotype was seen a few times. The rearrangement joins TRBV14 to TRBJ2-3, with 7 bases aligning to TRBD2. Germline CDR1 is SGHDN and CDR2 is FVKESK. The CDR3 is 15 residues long. V shed 2 bases and J 0 bases; nucleotides not matched to a gene: 2. The CDR3 is CASSQLRGSTDTQYF. The CDR3 bases are TGTGCCAGCAGCCAACTGCGGGGGAGCACAGATACGCAGTATTTT.

This clonotype was observed a few times. V usage is TRBV29-1 and J usage is TRBJ2-3, with D perhaps matching TRBD2 (7 bases). The CDR3 is made up of 13 amino acids. Germline CDR1 and CDR2: SQVTM and ANQGSEA. The ends were cut back, 1 base at V and 5 bases at J, with 10 bases in the middle. CDR3 sequence (DNA): TGCAGCGTTGAAGGGCGGGGGCAAGATACGCAGTATTTT. It translates to CSVEGRGQDTQYF.

The chain combines TRBV4-2 with TRBJ2-7; tentatively, D is TRBD1 (5 bases). V was cut by 1 base and J by 0 bases, with 13 bases left in between. Per germline, CDR1 LGHNA and CDR2 YNFKEQ. CDR3 length: 16 residues. CDR3 sequence reads: CASSQGLQASSYEQYF. CDR3 bases: TGTGCCAGCAGCCAAGGTTTACAGGCCTCCTCCTACGAGCAGTACTTC.

V and J are TRBV5-1 and TRBJ2-5; TRBD2 matches 9 bases. The CDR3 runs 14 residues. The germline CDR1 and CDR2 sequences are SGHRS and YFSETQ. The V and J ends lost 4 bases and 5 bases, in that order; junction bases with no gene match: 6. The CDR3 sequence is CASSGGGAGETQYF. The CDR3 DNA reads as TGCGCCAGCAGCGGCGGGGGGGCCGGGGAGACCCAGTACTTC.

The chain joins TRBV11-2 to TRBJ2-5; 8 bases agree with TRBD2. Germline V gene lookup returns CDR1 SGHAT and CDR2 FQNNGV. Trimming cost V 5 bases and J 4 bases; bases outside gene matches: 9. There are 15 residues in the CDR3. The CDR3 spells CASSPYGGAGETQYF. In DNA, the CDR3 is TGTGCCAGCAGCCCCTACGGGGGGGCCGGAGAGACCCAGTACTTC.

The gene calls are TRBV4-3 and TRBJ2-4, with TRBD2 matching over 12 bases. The CDR3 consists of 19 residues. CDR1 and CDR2 (germline): LGHNA, YSLEER. After removal of 1 base from V and 1 base from J, the junction contained 8 bases not matched to a gene. CDR3 loop: CASSQVWASGGAAKNIQYF. The CDR3, as DNA: TGCGCCAGCAGCCAAGTTTGGGCTAGCGGGGGGGCGGCCAAAAACATTCAGTACTTC.

The chain uses TRBV7-2 and TRBJ2-3; D ambiguous. V lost 5 bases, J lost 5 bases, and 11 bases lay in between. The germline gives CDR1 SGHTA, CDR2 FQGNSA. The CDR3 has 13 amino acids. CDR3: CASSLPQKDTQYF. In DNA, the CDR3 is TGTGCCAGCAGCCTACCACAGAAAGATACGCAGTATTTT.

This sequence joins TRBV6-2 or TRBV6-3 and TRBJ2-3; D uncertain. V dropped 2 bases and J dropped 1 base, with 7 bases sitting between them. Germline lookup yields CDR1 MNHEY and CDR2 SVGEGT. The CDR3 has 14 amino acids. In DNA form, the CDR3 reads TGTGCCAGCAGTTACCATGGGTGCACAGATACGCAGTATTTT. Protein sequence: CASSYHGCTDTQYF.

This clonotype was seen more than once but under ten times. The chain has TRBV27 and TRBJ1-2, with TRBD1 identical over 7 bases. Trimming removed 4 bases from V and 8 bases from J; junction bases left unmatched: 7. This CDR3 is built from 13 residues. CDR1 is MNHEY and CDR2 is SMNVEV in the germline V gene (reference sequence). The CDR3 sequence is CASSSTGFRGYTF. Written as DNA, the CDR3 is TGTGCCAGCAGTTCGACAGGGTTTAGGGGCTACACCTTC.

In this sample, this clonotype is medium-sized (0.01 to 0.1%). The V and J genes are TRBV7-9 and TRBJ1-2; the D is unclear. The germline CDR1 and CDR2 sequences are SEHNR and FQNEAQ (reference sequence). V dropped 0 bases and J dropped 6 bases, with 8 bases sitting between them. The CDR3 loop spans 13 amino acids. The CDR3 nucleotides are TGTGCCAGCAGCTTAGCGAACGGGAATGGCTACACCTTC. Its protein product is CASSLANGNGYTF.

This clonotype was counted a few times. The V gene is TRBV4-1, the J gene TRBJ1-1; D not certain. Deletions cut 2 bases from V and 3 bases from J, with 4 bases between. CDR1 is MGHRA, CDR2 YSYEKL, per germline. The CDR3 sequence is 12 residues long. DNA for the CDR3: TGCGCCAGCAGCCAAAGTTACACTGAAGCTTTCTTT. It codes for CASSQSYTEAFF.